The following is a T cell receptor beta chain sequence with its context. This clone appeared once. There is no known antigen for this receptor. Per-base qualities were not stored, and no clone one base away is much larger. The data derive from a study of lymphopenia after photon versus proton radiotherapy (dated by TCRdb to between 2017 and 2020). For context, the study as a whole: The study compared the immunological effects of photon versus proton radiation therapy in patients with gastrointestinal tumors who developed high-grade lymphopenia. The 20 patients in the cohort had gastrointestinal tumors, were treated with either photon or proton therapy, and subsequently developed lymphopenia. The goal of the study was to describe how the two radiation modalities differ in their effects on the immune system.

Overall results and qualifications from the work: After the lymphocyte count nadir, repertoires from photon-treated patients showed oligoclonal expansion, particularly of CD8+ Temra cells, and this expansion drove the decline in diversity. During treatment, patients who received proton therapy stayed relatively stable, whereas patients who received photon therapy lost naive T cells and TCR diversity and gained effector/memory populations. Across the cohort, a larger post-nadir drop in TCR diversity was inversely correlated with overall survival time among patients who died. The survival association was assessed only in patients who died, and better survival with proton therapy was presented by the authors as a possibility rather than a demonstrated result.

Including cysteine and phenylalanine, the CDR3 has 16 amino acids. Kept here is only the CDR3 DNA, which spans 48 bases and is read in frame from base 1. As encoded in the germline V gene (reference sequence), CDR1 is LNHDA while CDR2 is SQIVND. Trimming leaves V shorter by 5 bases and J shorter by 2 bases, with the junction holding 5 bases beyond the gene matches. Library generation was performed with the immunoSEQ multiplex PCR assay. T cell repertoires were profiled with deep sequencing of rearranged TCR beta loci together with multiparametric flow cytometry. TCRdb's version of the immuneACCESS table is confined to in-frame rearrangements and falls short of the full clone set. An unresolved V gene accounts for under half of the shortfall where checked; the remainder is of unknown origin. This sample holds around 19,000 clones; approximately 85% were observed only once. Jointly, the top ten make up about 3% of the sample.

The TCR comes from a woman aged 45-59 years with pancreatic cancer. This receptor chain uses TRBV19 and TRBJ2-7, and 14 bases in between align with TRBD2. Sequences were derived from peripheral blood, sampled from a patient treated with photon-based radiotherapy. The nucleotide sequence reads TGTGCCAGTAGTCGAGGACTAGCGGGAGGACCCTACGAGCAGTACTTC. It translates to CASSRGLAGGPYEQYF.